This T cell receptor beta chain was sequenced during a study of cytomegalovirus exposure and HLA in healthy donors (dated by TCRdb to 2015 to 2018). Turning to the overall study: According to an earlier analysis of 587 of the donors, about 180 million T cells yielded 120 million or so unique TCR beta sequences and more than 250 Gb of sequence data. Roughly 300 gigabases of sequencing data and approximately 91 million unique TCR sequences made up an early release that covered nearly 650 HLA-typed donors. Of the approximately 400 genotyped donors, 70% to 90% were placed in the genetic ancestry cluster associated with self-reported Caucasian donors. The aim of the study was to test whether cataloging public T cell receptors could identify signatures of past pathogen exposure. The T cell repertoires of under 750 subjects were profiled by immunosequencing and related to cytomegalovirus serostatus. A separate validation cohort of 100 to 150 different subjects was used in addition to the 666-subject first cohort. To predict cytomegalovirus infection status, the study combined high-throughput TCR immunosequencing, statistical association of individual TCRs with disease status, and machine learning. A later analysis re-analyzed previously published TCR beta repertoires from roughly 690 donors and added high-resolution HLA genotyping to study TCR occurrence patterns. The later analysis used no new phenotypic data to find candidate immune exposures, relying instead on TCR beta sequences and their occurrence across donors. An earlier analysis of nearly 600 of the donors applied high-throughput TCR beta sequencing to assess whether each TCR beta V gene segment acted as functional or pseudogenic. Alongside the repertoire data, information on donor age, sex, ethnicity and CMV serostatus was compiled. A later genetic analysis took genome-wide SNP genotypes for about 55% of the 666 donors and used that subset as a discovery cohort. Every discovery cohort repertoire had been produced on one sequencing platform. Both class I and class II loci were covered by HLA typing, at four-digit resolution. The number of typed donors differed by locus: roughly 629-640 for A, B, C, DRB1 and DQB1; 500 to 550 for DQA1; some 610 for DPA1; and 400 to 480 for DPB1. Because of strong linkage in the cohort, 4 to 6 DR-DQ haplotypes were treated as single units for association and clustering. Among 300 to 500 genotyped donors of the cohort, an average of around 250,000 unique TCR beta nucleotide sequences was sequenced per donor, of which roughly 17% were non-productive. Overall study outcomes, separate from this receptor: The earlier analysis of about 600 of the donors excluded approximately 15 rarely observed V segments, including chromosome 9 orphons, because counts were too low. When HLA alleles, especially DR and DQ, strongly co-occurred, attributing TCR associations to individual alleles was difficult. In a later genetic analysis, fewer N-insertions in productive TCRs were reported among donors in an Asian-associated ancestry cluster than the roughly 700-donor mean. A further reported finding was that TCR beta sequences accurately predicted the HLA-A and HLA-B alleles for most subjects in the first cohort. Several of the top co-occurrence clusters appeared to be linked to parvovirus B19, influenza, CMV and Epstein-Barr virus, according to a later analysis. Linkage disequilibrium might explain the correlated functional status among segregating V segments, but an unknown experimental factor could not be excluded. In an earlier analysis of roughly 560 of the donors, most TCR beta V segments were observed in productive rearrangements about 90% or about 30% of the time, broadly matching IMGT annotations. A later analysis found that TCR association rates varied across HLA loci, with DRB1 alleles showing the most associated TCRs and HLA-C alleles the fewest. A later analysis found that HLA-associated TCR beta chains were more clonally expanded and had lower generation probabilities than equally common non-associated chains. A group of highly shared sequence variants was considered likely to be a technical artifact of the sequencing pipeline. The classifier was reported to diagnose cytomegalovirus status with high specificity and sensitivity in both the original cohort and the validation cohort. Presence/absence analyses assumed roughly uniform sequencing depth across donors, an assumption that may not hold. Most CMV-associated TCR beta chains appeared to be HLA-restricted in a later analysis, and the HLA associations seemed to be driven largely by CMV exposure. Some IMGT-functional V segments, including TRBV6-2 and TRBV6-3, could not be distinguished by the 87-base-pair reads and were therefore excluded. The study listed 150 to 200 TCR beta chains as associated with cytomegalovirus. Because HLA typing was missing for some donors at each locus, association tests included only the typed subset. The authors suggested that the approach could potentially be generalized to other disease states and immunological phenotypes. A later genetic analysis associated a missense DCLRE1C variant with V-gene and J-gene trimming of TCR beta chains, and an independent cohort replicated the association. In a later analysis, around 17,000 TCR beta sequences were associated with specific HLA alleles at a false discovery rate of 0.05. CMV serostatus was the only immune exposure information available for the cohort. In vitro tests confirmed that a few of the cytomegalovirus-associated TCR beta chains recognize cytomegalovirus antigens. Most TCR sequences were seen in very few donors, while some public TCRs were found in many individuals. In this cohort, only TCR beta chains were sequenced, and detectable features were limited by the absence of alpha or paired-chain data.

The cohort comprised 666 healthy bone marrow donors. At the time of sampling, every cohort member was nominally healthy, though immune exposures that went unrecorded were likely present. The donor tested CMV seronegative, placing the donor among the 352 seronegative members of the cohort. A peripheral blood sample was collected from each donor, and TCR beta sequencing was performed on peripheral blood mononuclear cells. The Qiagen DNeasy Blood Extraction Kit was used to extract genomic DNA from the blood cell samples. To note about this clone: Its antigen is not yet known. No qualities accompany the bases; no much larger clone lies one base away.

The library relied on the immunoSEQ multiplex PCR assay. The multiplex PCR relied on a mix of 60 forward primers for TCR Vbeta segments and 13 reverse primers for TCR Jbeta segments. The CDR3 region of rearranged TCR beta genes was amplified from genomic DNA by a multiplex PCR assay. The amplified TCR beta libraries were sequenced on the Illumina HiSeq System as 87-base-pair reads. The study's own analysis went as follows. In a later analysis, tens of millions of unique TCR beta chains were counted across the approximately 640 repertoires, and approximately 11 million of these chains were shared by at least two donors. A nearest-neighbor algorithm error-corrected the raw reads and collapsed the reads into unique sequences, merging closely related sequences to remove PCR and sequencing errors. V, D and J gene segments were assigned by aligning CDR3 sequences to IMGT reference sequences. For a sequence to be retained, at least a six-nucleotide match to both a V gene segment and a J gene segment was required. Rearrangements were classified as productive when the CDR3 lacked stop codons and remained in frame with V and J, and all other rearrangements were classified as non-productive. CDR3 was defined according to IMGT convention as the region running from the second conserved V-encoded cysteine to the conserved J-encoded phenylalanine. The earlier analysis of some 600 of the donors excluded sequences that lacked an unambiguous match to a single V gene segment. An earlier analysis of a few hundred of the donors called V segments functional above 56.7% productive rearrangements and segregating when the between-donor standard deviation exceeded 5%. A statistical classification framework was developed to diagnose cytomegalovirus status using the catalog of TCR beta chain sequences. In a later analysis, TCR nucleotide sequences were compared against IMGT/GENE-DB human TR gene sequences so that V and J genes could be assigned. The TCRdist pipeline was used in a later analysis to assign CDR3 sequences and most-parsimonious VDJ recombination scenarios. In a later analysis, every TCR beta chain was defined by the combination of its CDR3 amino acid sequence and its V-gene family, and reads without a unique V-gene family were dropped. As a way to deal with suspected cross-contamination and a sequencing artifact, a later analysis dropped approximately 570 nucleotide sequences that were highly shared and had low generation probability. A later analysis calculated a clonal expansion index for each public chain from normalized within-repertoire ranks of inferred template counts. A later analysis computed generation probabilities with a VDJ recombination model fitted to out-of-frame rearrangements, and checked the results against IGoR. In a later analysis, TCR-TCR, TCR-HLA and TCR-CMV co-occurrence was scored with hypergeometric tests, and a repertoire-size bias correction was applied to TCR pairs. False discovery rates were estimated in a later analysis by permuting HLA or CMV assignments 20 times. In a later analysis, co-occurring TCRs were grouped with DBSCAN, and TCRdist sequence similarity was added when clustering was performed within HLA-allele-positive subsets. For co-occurrence clustering, repertoires with fewer than 30,000 or more than 120,000 public chains were excluded, along with 5 or 6 repertoires with anomalous nucleotide sharing. The source is immuneACCESS, and TCRdb retained only in-frame sequences with V and J called. Part of the clones is not carried over; for the studies checked, unresolved V genes explain less than half of this, and the remainder is unexplained. V and J calls and clone size are those listed in that table; D and trimming were worked out from the DNA. The table for this sample lists 150,000 to 180,000 clones; under 80% of them were counted only once. In total, the top ten clones hold roughly 2.2% of the sample.

The germline V gene gives CDR1 as MNHNS and CDR2 as SASEGT. The CDR3 measures 14 amino acids from cysteine to phenylalanine. The kept DNA is CDR3 alone, 42 bases in frame from the first base. The junction carries 8 bases between V and J, which are trimmed by 4 bases and 4 bases respectively. The chain joins TRBV6-1 to TRBJ2-6; TRBD2 is a weak D gene call, 5 bases matching. The TCR comes from a man aged 25 to 40 in good health and CMV-seronegative. Sequencing was carried out using PBMCs. The CDR3 region reads CASSGSGGANVLTF. Read as DNA, the sequence is TGTGCCAGCAGTGGGTCGGGGGGGGCCAACGTCCTGACTTTC.